This T cell receptor (beta chain) was documented in a study of shared clonotypes between healthy human individuals. Sequenced by immunoSEQ multiplex PCR; TCRdb stores in-frame clones only, minus some. Of more than 2,000,000 clones in the sample, approximately 95% are singletons; the top ten hold approximately 0.4%. The CDR3 length is 13 residues. Trimming left V 3 bases short and J 0 bases short, with 5 bases between. The V gene's germline CDR1 is SGHDN and CDR2 FVKESK. Adult donors, all healthy and HIV-negative, had no recent acute infections or vaccinations. There were only Caucasian adults among the donors, and all lived in Nashville, Tennessee.

Sample: naive CD4+ T cells from PBMCs. Subset denoted: CD45RA+ positively selected. This chain uses TRBV14 with TRBJ1-1; D gene ambiguous. This TCR was sampled from a young man in good health. Some clones in this sample may be carry-over from other donors' samples. CDR3: CASSHLMNTEAFF. The DNA for the CDR3 is TGTGCCAGCAGCCACCTCATGAACACTGAAGCTTTCTTT.